This TCR beta chain is from a study of regulatory T cells in long-lasting Graves disease. Whole-study results and caveats: Shared public clonotypes totalled 2,500 to 3,500 in persistent patients, compared with roughly 970 in new patients. It is possible that accuracy was reduced by the small size of the sample. Persistent Graves' cases showed lower TCR diversity than newly diagnosed cases.

For TCR beta, libraries came from iRepertoire HTBI primers and Arm-PCR of CDR3 regions. TCRdb reanalysed the multiplex PCR reads using MiXCR and keeps one entry per CDR3 protein. Here the sample spans 300,000 to 400,000 distinct CDR3 sequences, 16% being singletons. The CDR3 sequence is 13 residues long. Deletions cut 3 bases from V and 7 bases from J, with 13 bases between. Germline V gives CDR1 SNHLY, CDR2 FYNNEI. Indicated time point: newly diagnosed GD, antithyroid drugs for less than 3 months. From RNA extracted from PBMCs, the TCR library was made. In its sample, this clonotype was seen many times. The antigen is unknown. These data were likewise used in another study, on T cells in Graves' hyperthyroidism and ophthalmopathy. From that paper: Graves' hyperthyroidism without ophthalmopathy progression within 18 months was termed stable.

The receptor's source is a man aged 40-49 years with Graves disease. The chain combines TRBV2 with TRBJ2-7, with D maybe TRBD2 (6 bases). The sequenced sample was peripheral blood mononuclear cells (PBMCs), obtained at new diagnosis, from a patient treated with antithyroid drugs. CDR3 DNA sequence: TGTGCCAGCAGTGAGAGGAGGGAAGGGGAGCAGTACTTC. The encoded protein is CASSERREGEQYF.